This T cell receptor beta chain is from a study of blood T cell repertoires in COVID-19. Generated by immunoSEQ multiplex PCR, the TCRdb table keeps only in-frame clones and is missing some. The sample has some 320,000 clones, 85% seen once. This clonotype originated in a human donor in a cohort sampled during active COVID-19. The sequenced sample was peripheral blood.

The CDR3 sequence is CASSQDQGTGDEQFF. CDR3 in DNA: TGTGCCAGCAGCCAAGATCAGGGTACAGGCGATGAGCAGTTCTTC. The genes are TRBV3-1 (or the pseudogene TRBV3-2) and TRBJ2-1; TRBD1 is a possible D gene (5 bases). This CDR3 contains 15 residues. Between the trimmed V and J ends, which lost 0 bases and 8 bases, there was a span of 14 bases. Germline V CDR1 and CDR2: LGHDT, YNNKEL (reference sequence).